This T cell receptor (beta chain) was obtained from a study of T cell responses to AZD1222 COVID-19 vaccine (dated by TCRdb to 2020 to 2022). Some background on the complete study: AZD1222 recipients given second doses at about 4 weeks or at about 12 weeks were pooled, since spike-specific TCR depth and breadth were not found to differ between the two schedules. A total of 230 to 250 trial participants underwent TCR sequencing, of whom roughly 210 received two doses of AZD1222 and around 26 received two doses of the MenACWY control vaccine. Enrollment into the trials was organized by age into subgroups of 18-55, 56-69 and 70-plus years, and those subgroups contained roughly 150, 30 and 60 TCR-sequenced participants, respectively.

On this clone: The antigen this receptor binds is unknown. Per-base quality was not reported, and no clone a single base away is much larger than it.

The time point label for this specimen denotes: baseline before first vaccination. Samples from vaccinated people were obtained from the UK trials COV001 and COV002, which included a single-blind randomized controlled phase 2/3 trial of AZD1222 (ChAdOx1 nCoV-19) in healthy adults. For TCRbeta chain sequencing, PBMC samples were collected from trial participants at day 0 and at day 28 after the second dose. Paper-wide results and their limitations: Spike-specific TCR breadth and depth rose significantly after two AZD1222 doses compared with day 0 and with MenACWY recipients. Because no day 14 peak-response samples were available, the repertoires could be characterized only after the peak T cell response. Participants were mostly white British, with more females than males. The authors suggested clonal diversity may have been underestimated. Only six or seven AZD1222 recipients were SARS-CoV-2 seropositive at baseline, limiting conclusions about previously exposed vaccinees. CD4 TCRs associated with the vaccine covered the entire spike protein, and the dominant responses were in regions 160-218 and 743-854. Epitopes outside the regions mutated in the B.1.351 and B.1.1.7 variants were reportedly recognized by nearly half of the unique spike-specific TCRs. In the small 56-69-year group, the increase in depth fell short of significance, most likely because of low power.

The CDR3 measures 13 amino acids from cysteine to phenylalanine. Of all the DNA, just the CDR3 is kept, 39 bases in frame from base 1. Reading the germline V gene gives CDR1 SGHTA and CDR2 FQGNSA. Trimming leaves V shorter by 5 bases and J shorter by 6 bases, with the junction holding 6 bases beyond the gene matches. The CDR3 regions of human TCRbeta chains were analyzed by immunosequencing. The study's processing was this. Repertoire TCRs were matched against a reference library of SARS-CoV-2-specific TCRs generated with the MIRA antigen-specificity platform. Breadth was defined as the fraction of unique TCRs that were SARS-CoV-2-associated, and depth was defined as the fraction of total T cells that were SARS-CoV-2-associated. Using the MIRA data, every spike-specific TCR was mapped to the spike region that the TCR reacted to and assigned to either a CD4 or a CD8 class. Log10-transformed breadth and depth values were compared by one-way ANOVA with Sidak's multiple comparisons tests. Not all clones reach the TCRdb copy of this immuneACCESS table, which keeps in-frame sequences only. Checked studies attribute under half of the gap to unresolved V genes and leave the rest unexplained. D and trimming come from the DNA, and the V and J calls and clone size come from that table. This sample is represented by approximately 110,000 clones; approximately 84% of them were singletons. Of the sample, under 10% is held by the ten largest clones.

The origin of this receptor is an adult in good health. The chain is encoded by TRBV7-2 joined to TRBJ1-2; a stretch of 7 junction bases matches TRBD1. The sequencing used peripheral blood, collected on day 0 of AZD1222 vaccination. CDR3 loop: CASSLNQGDGYTF. The base sequence is TGTGCCAGCAGCCTGAACCAGGGGGATGGCTACACCTTC.